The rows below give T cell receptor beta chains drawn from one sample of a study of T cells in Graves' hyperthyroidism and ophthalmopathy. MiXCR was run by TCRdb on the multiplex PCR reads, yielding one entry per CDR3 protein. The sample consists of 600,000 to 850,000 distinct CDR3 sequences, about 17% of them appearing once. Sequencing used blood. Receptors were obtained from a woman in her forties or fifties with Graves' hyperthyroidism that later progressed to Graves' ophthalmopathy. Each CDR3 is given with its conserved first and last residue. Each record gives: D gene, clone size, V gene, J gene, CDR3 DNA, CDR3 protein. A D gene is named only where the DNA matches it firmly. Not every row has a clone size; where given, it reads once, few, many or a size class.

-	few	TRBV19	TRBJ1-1	TGTGCCAGTTTGCGGACAGCGAACACTGAAGCTTTCTTT	CASLRTANTEAFF
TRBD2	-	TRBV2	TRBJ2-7	TGTGCCAGCAGTGAGGGGCTAGCGGGGTCTAACTACGAGCAGTACTTC	CASSEGLAGSNYEQYF
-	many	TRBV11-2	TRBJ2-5	TGTGCCAGCAGCTTAGTAGGGGATGCGACCCAGTACTTC	CASSLVGDATQYF
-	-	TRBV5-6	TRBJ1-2	TGTGCCAGCAGCCTCCTGACCTCCAACTATGGCTACACCTTC	CASSLLTSNYGYTF
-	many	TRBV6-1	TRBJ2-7	TGTGCCAGCAGTGAATCCTTGACAACCAACGAGCAGTACTTC	CASSESLTTNEQYF
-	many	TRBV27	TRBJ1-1	TGTGCCAGCAGCGCAATCACAGTGGGGGGGTTAGGCACTGAAGCTTTCTTT	CASSAITVGGLGTEAFF
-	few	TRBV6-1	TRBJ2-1	TGTGCCAGCAGTGCAACAGCCATAGGGAATGAGCAGTTCTTC	CASSATAIGNEQFF
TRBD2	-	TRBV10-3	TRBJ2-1	TGTGCCATCAGTGAGCAACCTAGCGGGGAGTCCTACAATGAGCAGTTCTTC	CAISEQPSGESYNEQFF
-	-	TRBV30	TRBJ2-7	TGTGCCTGGAGTGTGAGGGGGAGGAATTCCGAGCAGTACTTC	CAWSVRGRNSEQYF
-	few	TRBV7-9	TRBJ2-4	TGTGCCAGCAGCTCAGGAGGGGTAGGAGCCAAAAACATTCAGTACTTC	CASSSGGVGAKNIQYF
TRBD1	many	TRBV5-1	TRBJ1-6	TGCGCCAGCAGCTTGGTACGGACAGGGGGGAATTCACCCCTCCACTTT	CASSLVRTGGNSPLHF
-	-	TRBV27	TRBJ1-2	TGTGCCAGCACTTCCGCAAGAGGGGGGACCTATGGCTACACCTTC	CASTSARGGTYGYTF
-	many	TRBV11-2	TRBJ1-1	TGTGCCAGCAGCTTAGATGCGAACACTGAAGCTTTCTTT	CASSLDANTEAFF
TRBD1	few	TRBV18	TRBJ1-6	TGTGCCAGCTCACTCCGGACAGGGGGCACCTATAATTCACCCCTCCACTTT	CASSLRTGGTYNSPLHF
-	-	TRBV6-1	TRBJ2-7	TGTGCCAGCAGTGAAGCGGGGGGGGCTGGCTACGAGCAGTACTTC	CASSEAGGAGYEQYF
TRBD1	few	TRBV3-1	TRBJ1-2	TGTGCCAGCAGCTTCAGGGACAGGGATTCCTATGGCCACACCTTC	CASSFRDRDSYGHTF
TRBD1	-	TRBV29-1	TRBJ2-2	TGCAGCGGGACAGGGTTCGGTGGGGAGCTGTTTTTT	CSGTGFGGELFF
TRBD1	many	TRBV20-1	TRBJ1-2	TGCAGTGCTAGAGATGGGTGGGGGACAGCCCTCGGGAGTGGCTACACCTTC	CSARDGWGTALGSGYTF
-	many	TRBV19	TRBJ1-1	TGTGCCAGTACTGGGACACTGAACACTGAAGCTTTCTTT	CASTGTLNTEAFF
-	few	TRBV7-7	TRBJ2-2	TGTGCTAGCAGCTACTCCGGGACCACAAACACCGGGGAGCTGTTTTTT	CASSYSGTTNTGELFF
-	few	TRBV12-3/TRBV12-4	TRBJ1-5	TGTGCCAGCAGTCGTGGGACTTATAGCAATCAGCCCCAGCATTTT	CASSRGTYSNQPQHF
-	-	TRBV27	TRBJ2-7	TGTGCCACCTCGGCCAGCAGCTCCTCTCCTGACTACGAGCAGTACTTC	CATSASSSSPDYEQYF
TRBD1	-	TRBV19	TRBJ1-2	TGTGCCAGTAGTATGGAAGTCTCCGACAGGGTGTATGGCTACACCTTC	CASSMEVSDRVYGYTF
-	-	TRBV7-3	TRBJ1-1	TGTGCCAGCAGCTTAACGATCGGGGATGAAGCTTTCTTT	CASSLTIGDEAFF
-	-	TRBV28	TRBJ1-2	TGTGCCAGCAGTCTGGCCAGGGATGGCTACACCTTC	CASSLARDGYTF
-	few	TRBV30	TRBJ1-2	TGTGCCTGGCAAGGGGGATCGATCCGCGCCAATAACTATGGCTACACCTTC	CAWQGGSIRANNYGYTF
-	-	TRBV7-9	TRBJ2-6	TGTGCCAGCAGCTTAGTAATAGCTGGGGCCAACGTCCTGACTTTC	CASSLVIAGANVLTF
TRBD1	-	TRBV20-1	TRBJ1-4	TGCAGTGCTAGGGGAGACAGGGGACTCCTCCATAATGAAAAACTGTTTTTT	CSARGDRGLLHNEKLFF
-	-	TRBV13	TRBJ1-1	TGTGCCAGCAGCCTCAGTCCCCAGGGGTTCACTGAAGCTTTCTTT	CASSLSPQGFTEAFF
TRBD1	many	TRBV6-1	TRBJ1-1	TGTGCCAGCATTGGGTGGGGACAGACAGAAGCTTTCTTT	CASIGWGQTEAFF
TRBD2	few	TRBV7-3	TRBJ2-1	TGTGCCAGCAGCATCCTAGCGGGGGACTACAATGAGCAGTTCTTC	CASSILAGDYNEQFF
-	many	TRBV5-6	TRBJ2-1	TGTGCCAGCAGCTTGGTTCGGGGGCAGTACAATGAGCAGTTCTTC	CASSLVRGQYNEQFF
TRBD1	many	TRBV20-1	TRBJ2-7	TGCAGTGTCAGAGGGGACAGGGGTTTGGGCGAGCAGTACTTC	CSVRGDRGLGEQYF
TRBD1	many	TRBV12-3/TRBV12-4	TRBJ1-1	TGTGCCAGCACCCCCAGAGGGGGCGACACTGAAGCTTTCTTT	CASTPRGGDTEAFF
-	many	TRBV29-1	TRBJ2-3	TGCAGCGCCCCGAGGGGAGATACGCAGTATTTT	CSAPRGDTQYF
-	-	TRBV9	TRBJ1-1	TGTGCCAGCAGCGTTAATGGAGCTGAAGCTTTCTTT	CASSVNGAEAFF
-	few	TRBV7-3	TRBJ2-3	TGTGCCAGCAGCTCTTCTCAGGGTTCCGATACGCAGTATTTT	CASSSSQGSDTQYF
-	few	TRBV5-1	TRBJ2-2	TGCGCCAGCAGCTTGCGTACGCGGACCGGGGAGCTGTTTTTT	CASSLRTRTGELFF
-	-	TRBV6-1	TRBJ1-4	TGTGCCAGCAGGGGAAGGGCCTCTAATGAAAAACTGCTTTTT	CASRGRASNEKLLF
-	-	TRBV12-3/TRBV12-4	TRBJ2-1	TGTGCCAGTCATCAGGGGCCGAGCTCCTACAATGAGCAGTTCTTC	CASHQGPSSYNEQFF
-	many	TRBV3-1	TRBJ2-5	TGTGCCAGCAGCCAGAGGGGCGCAGAGACCCAGTACTTC	CASSQRGAETQYF
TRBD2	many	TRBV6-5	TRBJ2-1	TGTGCCAGCAGTTACGCAGCGGGGGGGCTTTCCGACAATGAGCAGTTCTTC	CASSYAAGGLSDNEQFF
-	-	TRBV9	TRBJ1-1	TGTGCCAGCAGCGTAGCCCCAGGGGTAAGGGATGAAGCTTTCTTT	CASSVAPGVRDEAFF
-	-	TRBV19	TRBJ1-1	TGTGCCAGTAGTATCGGGTCAGGCGTAACTGAAGCTTTCTTT	CASSIGSGVTEAFF
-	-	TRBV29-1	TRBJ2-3	TGCAGCGCTTCGGACGGCACAGATACGCAGTATTTT	CSASDGTDTQYF
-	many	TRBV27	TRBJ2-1	TGTGCCAGCAGTTTGTCCCGAACATACAATGAGCAGTTCTTC	CASSLSRTYNEQFF
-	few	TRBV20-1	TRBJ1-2	TGCAGTGCTGTGTATCTGAGTGGCTACACCTTC	CSAVYLSGYTF
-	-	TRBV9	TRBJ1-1	TGTGCCAGCAGCCAAGGCGACCCCCCCCGGGGGGTTGAAGCTTTCTTT	CASSQGDPPRGVEAFF
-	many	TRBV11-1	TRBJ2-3	TGTGCCACCCAGCGCCTTAGCACAGATACGCAGTATTTT	CATQRLSTDTQYF